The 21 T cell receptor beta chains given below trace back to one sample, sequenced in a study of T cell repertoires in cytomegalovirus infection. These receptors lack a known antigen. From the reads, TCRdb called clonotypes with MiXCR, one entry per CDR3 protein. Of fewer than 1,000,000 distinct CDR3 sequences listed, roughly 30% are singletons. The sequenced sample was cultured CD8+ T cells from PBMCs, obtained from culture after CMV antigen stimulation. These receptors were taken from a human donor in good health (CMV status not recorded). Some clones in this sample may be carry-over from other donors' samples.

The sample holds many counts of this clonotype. CDR3 DNA: TGTGCCAGCAGCTCAGTTAACACCGGGGAGCTGTTTTTT. Translating it yields CASSSVNTGELFF. The V call is TRBV7-9, the J call TRBJ2-2; D is undetermined. The CDR3 totals 13 residues. CDR1 and CDR2 from the germline V gene are SEHNR and FQNEAQ (reference sequence). Trimming stripped 4 bases from V and 2 bases from J, with 5 bases between. The entire variable domain, with the rest obtained from reference TRBV7-9 and TRBJ2-2, is as follows: DTGVSQNPRHKITKRGQNVTFRCDPISEHNRLYWYRQTLGQGPEFLTYFQNEAQLEKSRLLSDRFSAERPKGSFSTLEIQRTEQGDSAMYLCASSSVNTGELFFGEGSRLTVL.

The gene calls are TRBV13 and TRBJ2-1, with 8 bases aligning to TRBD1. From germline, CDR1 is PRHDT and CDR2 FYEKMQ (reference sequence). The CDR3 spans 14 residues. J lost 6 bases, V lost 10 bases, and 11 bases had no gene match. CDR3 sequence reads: CATFLRTGINEQFF. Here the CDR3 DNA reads TGTGCCACTTTCCTTAGGACAGGGATCAATGAGCAGTTCTTC.

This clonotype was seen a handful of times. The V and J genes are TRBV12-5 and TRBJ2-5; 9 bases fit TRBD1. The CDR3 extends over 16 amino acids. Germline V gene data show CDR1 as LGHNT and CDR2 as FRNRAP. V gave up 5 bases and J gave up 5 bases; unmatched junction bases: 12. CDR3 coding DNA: TGTGCTAGTGGTAACGACGCCGGGACAGGGTTGGAGACCCAGTACTTC. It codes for CASGNDAGTGLETQYF.

In DNA, the CDR3 is TGTGCCAGCTCACCGCGGGCCTTGGTAGCGGGGGGCACAGATACGCAGTATTTT. Residues: CASSPRALVAGGTDTQYF. The gene calls are TRBV18 and TRBJ2-3, with 9 bases fitting TRBD2. The CDR3 covers 18 residues. Trimming took 3 bases from V and 1 from J; bases not matched to a gene: 11. Germline V gene lookup returns CDR1 KGHSH and CDR2 LQKENI.

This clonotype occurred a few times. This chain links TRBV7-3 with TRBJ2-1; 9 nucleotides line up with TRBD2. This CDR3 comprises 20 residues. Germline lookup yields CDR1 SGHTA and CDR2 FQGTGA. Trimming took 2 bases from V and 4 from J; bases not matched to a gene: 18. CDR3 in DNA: TGTGCCAGCAGCTTATTTGGTGGCGGGGGGGCCCCTAGTTCATACAATGAGCAGTTCTTC. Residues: CASSLFGGGGAPSSYNEQFF.

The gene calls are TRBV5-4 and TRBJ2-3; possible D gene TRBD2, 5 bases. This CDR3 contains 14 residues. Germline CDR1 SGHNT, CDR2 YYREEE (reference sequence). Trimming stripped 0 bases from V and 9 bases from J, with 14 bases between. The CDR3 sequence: CASSLVAERGTQYF. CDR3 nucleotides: TGTGCCAGCAGCTTGGTGGCCGAACGAGGGACGCAGTATTTT.

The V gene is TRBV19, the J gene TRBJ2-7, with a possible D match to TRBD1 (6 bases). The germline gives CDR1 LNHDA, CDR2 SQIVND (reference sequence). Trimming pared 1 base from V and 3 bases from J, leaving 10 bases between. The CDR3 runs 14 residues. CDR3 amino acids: CASSIVGQDYEQYF. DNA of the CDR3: TGTGCCAGTAGTATAGTGGGACAAGACTACGAGCAGTACTTC.

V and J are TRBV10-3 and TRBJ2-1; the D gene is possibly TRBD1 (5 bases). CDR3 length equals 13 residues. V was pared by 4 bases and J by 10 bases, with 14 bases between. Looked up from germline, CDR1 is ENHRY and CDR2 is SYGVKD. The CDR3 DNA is TGTGCCATCAGTGCCCTGACAGATCGAGAGCAGTTCTTC. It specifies CAISALTDREQFF.

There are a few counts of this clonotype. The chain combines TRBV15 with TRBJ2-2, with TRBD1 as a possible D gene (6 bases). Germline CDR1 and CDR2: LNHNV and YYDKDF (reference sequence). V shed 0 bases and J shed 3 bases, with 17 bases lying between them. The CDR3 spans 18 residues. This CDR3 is CATSRDLATGWDTGELFF. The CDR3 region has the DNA TGTGCCACCAGCAGAGATCTGGCCACAGGGTGGGACACCGGGGAGCTGTTTTTT.

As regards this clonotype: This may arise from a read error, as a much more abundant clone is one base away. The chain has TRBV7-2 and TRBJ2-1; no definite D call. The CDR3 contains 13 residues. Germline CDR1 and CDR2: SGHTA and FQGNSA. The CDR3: CANSLGMSNEQFF. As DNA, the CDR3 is TGTGCCAACAGCCTTGGAATGAGCAATGAGCAGTTCTTC.

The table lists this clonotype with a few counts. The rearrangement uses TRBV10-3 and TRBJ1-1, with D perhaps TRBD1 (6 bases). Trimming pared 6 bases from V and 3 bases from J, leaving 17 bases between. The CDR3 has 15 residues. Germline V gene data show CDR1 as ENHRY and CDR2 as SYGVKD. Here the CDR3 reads CAIRMRGEGDTEAFF. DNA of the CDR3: TGTGCCATCAGAATGAGAGGGGAGGGGGACACTGAAGCTTTCTTT.

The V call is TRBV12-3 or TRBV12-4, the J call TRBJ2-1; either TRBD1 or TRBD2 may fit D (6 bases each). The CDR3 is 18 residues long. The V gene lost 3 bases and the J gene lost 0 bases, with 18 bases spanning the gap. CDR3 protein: CASSFSSGGPRSYNEQFF. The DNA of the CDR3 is TGTGCCAGCAGTTTTTCCTCCGGGGGCCCTCGCTCCTACAATGAGCAGTTCTTC.

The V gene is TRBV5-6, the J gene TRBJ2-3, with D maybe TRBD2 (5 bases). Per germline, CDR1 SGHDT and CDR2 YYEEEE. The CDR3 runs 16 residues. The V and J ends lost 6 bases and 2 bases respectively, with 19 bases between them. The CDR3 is CASTIFGRTYTDTQYF. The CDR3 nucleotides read TGTGCCAGCACCATATTCGGGCGGACTTACACAGATACGCAGTATTTT. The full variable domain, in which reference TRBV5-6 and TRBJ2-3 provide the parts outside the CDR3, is DAGVTQSPTHLIKTRGQQVTLRCSPKSGHDTVSWYQQALGQGPQFIFQYYEEEERQRGNFPDRFSGHQFPNYSSELNVNALLLGDSALYLCASTIFGRTYTDTQYFGPGTRLTVL.

CDR3 sequence (DNA): TGTGCCAGCAGCTTAGATAGCCGCAATGAGCAGTTCTTC. Protein: CASSLDSRNEQFF. This chain uses TRBV11-2 with TRBJ2-1; D call uncertain. There are 13 residues in the CDR3. The germline V gene has CDR1 SGHAT and CDR2 FQNNGV. Trimming took 0 bases from V and 6 from J, leaving 6 bases between them.

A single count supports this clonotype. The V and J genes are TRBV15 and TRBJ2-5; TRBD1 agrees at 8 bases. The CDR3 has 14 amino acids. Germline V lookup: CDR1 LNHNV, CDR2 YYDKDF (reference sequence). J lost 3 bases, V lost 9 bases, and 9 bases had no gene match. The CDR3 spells CATRWDRPKETQYF. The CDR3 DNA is TGTGCCACGCGCTGGGACAGGCCGAAAGAGACCCAGTACTTC. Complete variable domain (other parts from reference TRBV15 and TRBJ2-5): DAMVIQNPRYQVTQFGKPVTLSCSQTLNHNVMYWYQQKSSQAPKLLFHYYDKDFNNEADTPDNFQSRRPNTSFCFLDIRSPGLGDTAMYLCATRWDRPKETQYFGPGTRLLVL.

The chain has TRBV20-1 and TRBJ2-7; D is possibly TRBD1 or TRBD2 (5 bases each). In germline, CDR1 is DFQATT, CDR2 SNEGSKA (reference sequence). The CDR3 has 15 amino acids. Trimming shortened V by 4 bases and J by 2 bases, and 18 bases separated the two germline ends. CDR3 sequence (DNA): TGCAGTGCTACCGACACCTTACGGGGCCCCTACGAGCAGTACGTC. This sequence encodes CSATDTLRGPYEQYV.

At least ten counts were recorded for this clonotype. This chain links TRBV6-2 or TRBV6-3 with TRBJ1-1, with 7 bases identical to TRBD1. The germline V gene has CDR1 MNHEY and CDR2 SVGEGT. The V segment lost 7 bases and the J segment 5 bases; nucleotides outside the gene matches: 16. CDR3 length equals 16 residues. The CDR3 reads CASTSSGRTGPTEAFF. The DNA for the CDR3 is TGTGCCAGCACTTCGTCGGGAAGGACAGGACCTACTGAAGCTTTCTTT.

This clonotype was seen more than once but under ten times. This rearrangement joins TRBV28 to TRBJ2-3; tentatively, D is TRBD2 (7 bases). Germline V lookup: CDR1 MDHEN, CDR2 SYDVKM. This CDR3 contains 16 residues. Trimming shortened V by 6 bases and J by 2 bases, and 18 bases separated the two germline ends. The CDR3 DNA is TGTGCCAGCAGGCGGTCGGGGGGCTTTTCCACAGATACGCAGTATTTT. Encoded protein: CASRRSGGFSTDTQYF.

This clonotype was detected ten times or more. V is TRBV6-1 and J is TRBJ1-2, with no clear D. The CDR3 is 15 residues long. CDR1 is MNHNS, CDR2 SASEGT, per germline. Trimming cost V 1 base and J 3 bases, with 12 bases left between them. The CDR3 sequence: CASSEGSGGYYGYTF. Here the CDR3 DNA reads TGTGCCAGCAGTGAAGGTAGCGGCGGATACTATGGCTACACCTTC.

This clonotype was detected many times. The CDR3 spells CASSGDGSSYNEQFF. The CDR3 DNA is TGTGCCAGCAGTGGGGACGGAAGCTCCTACAATGAGCAGTTCTTC. V is TRBV27 and J is TRBJ2-1; tentatively, D is TRBD1 or TRBD2 (5 bases each). The CDR3 contains 15 residues. Germline loops: CDR1 MNHEY, CDR2 SMNVEV (reference sequence). V was clipped by 5 bases and J by 0 bases, with 11 bases between them.

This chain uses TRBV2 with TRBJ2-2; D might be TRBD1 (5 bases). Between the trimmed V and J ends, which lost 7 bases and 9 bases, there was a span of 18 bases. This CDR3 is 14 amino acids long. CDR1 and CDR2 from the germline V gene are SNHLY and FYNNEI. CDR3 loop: CASIPPEGARELFF. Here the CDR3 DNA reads TGTGCCAGCATCCCTCCGGAAGGGGCCCGGGAGCTGTTTTTT. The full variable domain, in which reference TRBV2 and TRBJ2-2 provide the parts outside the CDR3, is EPEVTQTPSHQVTQMGQEVILRCVPISNHLYFYWYRQILGQKVEFLVSFYNNEISEKSEIFDDQFSVERPDGSNFTLKIRSTKLEDSAMYFCASIPPEGARELFFGEGSRLTVL.